This T cell receptor beta chain was sequenced for a study of blood T cell repertoires in COVID-19. Trimming took 0 bases from V and 12 from J; bases not matched to a gene: 10. CDR1 and CDR2 from the germline V gene are LNHDA and SQIVND (reference sequence). The CDR3 contains 14 residues. This table comes from immunoSEQ multiplex PCR, and its TCRdb copy is limited to in-frame clones, with some not included. The sample contains approximately 140,000 clones, over 60% of which appear only once. The sequencing input was peripheral blood. The origin of this receptor is an elderly man with acute or convalescent COVID-19. The chain combines TRBV19 with TRBJ1-1, with 7 positions matching TRBD1. The CDR3 nucleotides are TGTGCCAGTAGTATAGAAAAAGCAAAGGGGGCGTCTTTCTTT. Amino acids: CASSIEKAKGASFF.